These 10 T cell receptor beta chains originate from one sample sequenced in a study of blood T cell repertoires in COVID-19. Repertoires were generated with immunoSEQ multiplex PCR, while TCRdb's copy carries only in-frame clones and drops some. Among approximately 320,000 clones listed, about 91% were seen once. The sequenced sample was PBMCs or T cells enriched from blood (not recorded which). These receptor sequences come from a woman aged 18 to 35 who had recovered from COVID-19.

The genes are TRBV9 and TRBJ2-1; 12 nucleotides align to TRBD2. J gave up 5 bases and V 1 base, and 4 bases lay outside the gene matches. In germline, CDR1 is SGDLS, CDR2 YYNGEE. CDR3 length: 16 residues. The CDR3 sequence: CASSVTSGGSNNEQFF. The CDR3 DNA reads as TGTGCCAGCAGCGTAACTAGCGGGGGGTCCAACAATGAGCAGTTCTTC.

This rearrangement joins TRBV6-5 to TRBJ1-1, with D hard to call. This CDR3 region has 15 residues. Trimming shortened V by 8 bases and J by 1 base, and 17 bases separated the two germline ends. The germline CDR1 and CDR2 sequences are MNHEY and SVGAGI. This CDR3 is CASVGQAGENTEAFF. The DNA for the CDR3 is TGTGCCAGCGTGGGCCAGGCCGGGGAGAACACTGAAGCTTTCTTT.

This chain joins TRBV29-1 and TRBJ2-7; D is perhaps TRBD1 (6 bases). V was shortened by 3 bases and J by 0 bases, with 15 bases between the two germline ends. The CDR3 is 15 amino acids. The germline V gene has CDR1 SQVTM and CDR2 ANQGSEA. The CDR3 DNA sequence: TGCAGCGTTGATAGCGAGGCAGGGGACTCCTACGAGCAGTACTTC. Protein sequence: CSVDSEAGDSYEQYF.

The chain has TRBV6-1 and TRBJ1-1; no reliable D call. Germline assignment: CDR1 MNHNS and CDR2 SASEGT. The length of the CDR3 is 14 residues. V dropped 0 bases and J dropped 4 bases, with 9 bases sitting between them. The CDR3 nucleotides are TGTGCCAGCAGTGAAGCAGGCCCTAGCACTGAAGCTTTCTTT. Protein: CASSEAGPSTEAFF.

The V and J genes are TRBV11-1 and TRBJ2-7; a weak D match, TRBD2 (8 bases). This CDR3 is built from 16 residues. V shed 2 bases and J shed 7 bases, with 21 bases lying between them. Germline CDR1 is SGHAT and CDR2 is FQDESV (reference sequence). CDR3 bases: TGTGCCAGCAGCTTAAGTTATGGTAGCGGGACAGATGAGCAGTACTTC. It codes for CASSLSYGSGTDEQYF.

This sequence joins TRBV27 and TRBJ1-6; unclear D gene. Per germline, CDR1 MNHEY and CDR2 SMNVEV (reference sequence). Trimming took 0 bases from V and 9 from J, leaving 12 bases between them. The CDR3 covers 15 residues. The CDR3 coding sequence is TGTGCCAGCAGTTTATCGCCAGGCGCTTCTTCACCCCTCCACTTT. Protein sequence: CASSLSPGASSPLHF.

This clone was observed a handful of times. Here the CDR3 reads CASSYPSRVNWRESLYEQYF. The CDR3 DNA follows: TGTGCCAGCAGTTATCCGTCCCGGGTGAATTGGCGGGAAAGTCTCTACGAGCAGTACTTC. This chain joins TRBV6-2 or TRBV6-3 and TRBJ2-7; possibly TRBD2 for D (6 bases). The ends were cut back, 3 bases at V and 3 bases at J, with 30 bases in the middle. The CDR3 length is 20 residues. Germline V gene data show CDR1 as MNHEY and CDR2 as SVGEGT.

This chain connects TRBV5-1 to TRBJ2-7; 13 bases align to TRBD2. CDR1 is SGHRS, CDR2 YFSETQ, per germline. This CDR3 contains 17 residues. The ends lost 4 bases at V and 1 base at J; junction bases unmatched: 8. CDR3 sequence (DNA): TGCGCCAGCAGCCCCTGGACTAGCGGGGGATCTTCCTACGAGCAGTACTTC. This codes for CASSPWTSGGSSYEQYF.

The rearrangement links TRBV28 to TRBJ2-5; D remains unclear. The germline CDR1 and CDR2 sequences are MDHEN and SYDVKM. Between the trimmed V and J ends, which lost 1 base and 2 bases, there was a span of 11 bases. There are 15 residues in the CDR3. In DNA form, the CDR3 reads TGTGCCAGCAGTTTATCTGATTGGAGACAAGAGACCCAGTACTTC. It yields the protein CASSLSDWRQETQYF.

This chain joins TRBV4-3 and TRBJ2-1; TRBD2 agrees at 10 bases. Germline CDR1 LGHNA, CDR2 YSLEER. This CDR3 has 16 residues. Trimming cost V 4 bases and J 6 bases; bases outside gene matches: 9. Here the CDR3 DNA reads TGCGCCAGCAGCCGTAGTGGACTAGCGGAGGGCAATGAGCAGTTCTTC. This sequence encodes CASSRSGLAEGNEQFF.